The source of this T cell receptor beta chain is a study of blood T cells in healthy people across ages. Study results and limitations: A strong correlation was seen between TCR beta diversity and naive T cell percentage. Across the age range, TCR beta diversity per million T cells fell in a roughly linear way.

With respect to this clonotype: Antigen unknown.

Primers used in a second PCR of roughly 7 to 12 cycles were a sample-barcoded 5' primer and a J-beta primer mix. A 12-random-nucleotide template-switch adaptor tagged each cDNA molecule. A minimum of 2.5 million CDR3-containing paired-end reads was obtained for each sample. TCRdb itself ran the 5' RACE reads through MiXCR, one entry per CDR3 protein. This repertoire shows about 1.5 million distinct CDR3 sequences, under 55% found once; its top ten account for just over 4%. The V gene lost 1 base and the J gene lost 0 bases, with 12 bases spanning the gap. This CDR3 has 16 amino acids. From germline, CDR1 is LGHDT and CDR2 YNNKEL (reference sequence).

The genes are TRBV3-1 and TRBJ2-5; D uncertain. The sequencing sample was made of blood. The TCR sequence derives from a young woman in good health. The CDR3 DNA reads TGTGCCAGCAGCCAAGTCTCTCGACCGTACCAAGAGACCCAGTACTTC. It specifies CASSQVSRPYQETQYF.